This TCR beta chain was captured by sequencing in a study of glioma-infiltrating T cells after dendritic cell vaccination. For the study at large: Glioblastoma patients came from Phase I and II dendritic cell vaccination trials. Three intradermal dendritic cell vaccine injections were given every two weeks.

Germline V lookup: CDR1 SNHLY, CDR2 FYNNEI. The CDR3 has 12 amino acids. The V gene lost 2 bases and the J gene lost 1 base, with 3 bases spanning the gap. The PCR used 60 V beta and 13 J beta primers. Clones were sequenced by immunoSEQ multiplex PCR, and TCRdb holds only the in-frame ones, with some missing. The sample consists of about 64,000 clones, 80% to 85% of them appearing once. Blood PBMC samples: pre-vaccination, two weeks post third vaccination, and at tumor progression. The sequence was collected from a human donor with glioblastoma. Sequences were derived from blood, sampled before dendritic cell vaccination. The chain couples TRBV2 to TRBJ2-7; D call uncertain. The DNA of the CDR3 is TGTGCCAGCAGTGAACAGTCCTACGAGCAGTACTTC. Translating it yields CASSEQSYEQYF.